This TCR beta chain came from a study of tumor-infiltrating lymphocytes in localized non-small cell lung cancer (dated by TCRdb to about 2021). For the wider study: Several histologies were represented in the cohort, which also included both smokers and never-smokers as well as patients whose samples were collected after neoadjuvant chemotherapy. Flow cytometry, multiplex immunofluorescence, RNA-seq, exome sequencing and proteomics were applied to the same patients as TCR sequencing, which was one of several integrated assays. For around 57 patients, immunoSEQ T-cell fraction was compared between paired tumor and uninvolved lung. Each patient contributed resected tumor tissue and uninvolved lung tissue from the same patient, described as non-adjacent to the tumor. In total, the ICON cohort consisted of over a hundred surgical patients with localized non-small cell lung cancer who had their tumors resected.

General conclusions and limits of the study: The TCR-derived T-cell fraction showed no difference between the flow cytometry-defined immunotypes IM1 (good prognosis) and IM2 (poor prognosis). Different pieces of the same tissue were used for different assays, so technical variation could not be separated from intratumor heterogeneity. TCRbeta sequencing supported higher T cell infiltration in tumors than in uninvolved lung tissue, consistent with immunofluorescence CD3 counts. No association of tumor T-cell fraction from TCR sequencing with recurrence-free survival was found (p = 0.61). Assay coverage varied across patients depending on available tissue quantity, so only a subset of the cohort had TCR sequencing.

The first patient joined ICON in early 2016, and enrollment wrapped up when the last patient was enrolled in late 2018. From a subcohort of 70 or so patients, fresh tumor and matched uninvolved tissue were collected for in-depth immune analyses, including TCR sequencing. No cell sorting was done, and TCR sequencing was instead run on DNA isolated from bulk tissue. The CDR3 measures 16 amino acids from cysteine to phenylalanine. Kept here is only the CDR3 DNA, which spans 48 bases and is read in frame from base 1. CDR1 is given as LGHNA and CDR2 as YNFKEQ, both from the germline V gene. V has 4 bases trimmed and J has 9 bases trimmed; junction bases matching no gene number 13. As to this clone: Its recognized antigen is unknown. No per-base quality is available; no much larger clone lies one base away.

TCR sequencing with the immunoSEQ assay provided the T-cell fraction in tumor and uninvolved lung tissue. The study's own analysis went as follows. For survival analysis, patients were divided into high (upper tertile) and low (lower two tertiles) T-cell fraction groups, which were compared by log-rank test. A signed-rank test was used to test differences in T-cell fraction between paired tumor and uninvolved lung samples. The immuneACCESS repertoire file appears here via TCRdb, limited to in-frame rearrangements. These files lack a portion of the clones; in checked studies, under half of the deficit traces to unresolved V genes, and the cause of the others is not known. The V and J calls and clone size are taken from that table; D and trimming were inferred from the DNA. Within this sample are thousands of clones, with 61% of them counted one time only. Approximately 13% of the sample lies in the top ten.

This receptor was taken from a human donor with non-small cell lung cancer. The chain joins TRBV4-2 to TRBJ1-5, and 9 junction bases match TRBD1. Specimen: lung tumor tissue. CDR3 loop: CASSRRGQGSSGPQHF. In nucleotide form, the sequence is TGTGCCAGCAGCCGGAGGGGACAGGGAAGTAGCGGGCCCCAGCATTTT.